This T cell receptor beta chain was recorded in a study of cytomegalovirus exposure and HLA in healthy donors. Use of 60 Vbeta and 13 Jbeta primers characterized the PCR. In the study's own analysis: The authors later counted roughly 79 million unique TCR beta chains, 9.5 million to 13 million of them shared. Sequenced by immunoSEQ multiplex PCR; TCRdb stores in-frame clones only, minus some. V and J calls and clone size are given by that table; D and trimming were obtained from the DNA. Its table records roughly 200,000 clones. The origin of this receptor is a man aged 30-40 years in good health and CMV-seronegative. Sequencing was done on a sample of PBMCs.

CDR3 DNA: TGTGCCAGCAGCCCGCAGCTAGCGGGGGCCCCCACCGGGGAGCTGTTTTTT. Translating gives CASSPQLAGAPTGELFF. The chain uses TRBV4-2 and TRBJ2-2; TRBD2 matches 10 bases. This CDR3 is 17 amino acids long. With V trimmed by 4 bases and J by 4 bases, 9 bases remained unmatched. Germline CDR1 reads LGHNA; CDR2 reads YNFKEQ.